A selection of T cell receptor beta chains follows, all from one sample in a study of vaccination effects on CD4 cells after COVID-19. The antigens of these receptors remain unknown. The table came from immunoSEQ multiplex PCR; TCRdb's copy has only in-frame clones and leaves some out. The data show about 38,000 clones, with under 75% seen just once and 22% held by the top ten. The specimen comprised CD4+ T cells from PBMCs cultured with SARS-CoV-2 spike peptides, sampled before COVID-19 vaccination. These receptors originate from a human donor who received a COVID-19 vaccine. CDR3s leave out the opening cysteine and the closing phenylalanine or tryptophan.

TRBJ1-2,TRBV7-2,ASSLASGNLYGYT
TRBJ1-5,TRBV7-9,ASSFTGKGEQPQH
TRBJ2-7,TRBV28,ATTAPGQGTYEQY
TRBJ1-1,TRBV4-1,ASSQDRVGNTEAF
TRBJ2-1,TRBV4-1,ASSPLWASGTRNEQF
TRBJ2-2,TRBV3-1/TRBV3-2,ASSRGTSDTGELF
TRBJ2-1,TRBV13,ASGLGGATGQF
TRBJ1-1,TRBV4-1,ASSQGAMNTEAF
TRBJ1-4,TRBV2,ASHRDEKLF
TRBJ2-1,TRBV7-9,ASSSRGDNEQF
TRBJ1-2,TRBV30,AWSATIYGYT
TRBJ2-5,TRBV6-5,ASSRGRGETQY
TRBJ1-2,TRBV19,ASGKAGAPYGYT
TRBJ1-4,TRBV2,ASRRDRFANEKLF
TRBJ1-1,TRBV7-9,ASSLGGRLNTEAF
TRBJ1-3,TRBV11-1,ASSLSSAGSGNTIY
TRBJ1-1,TRBV30,AWGPGRTEAF
TRBJ2-1,TRBV28,ASSLLRTGGYNEQF
TRBJ2-7,TRBV21-1,ASSKGAGGRNEQY
TRBJ2-2,TRBV9,ASSGDYTGELF
TRBJ1-4,TRBV5-1,ASSPSGTANEKLF
TRBJ1-2,TRBV24-1,ATSDPGGPRGPFGYT
TRBJ2-7,TRBV3-1/TRBV3-2,ASSQGLEGRSAY
TRBJ2-7,TRBV29-1,SVEGTDYEQY
TRBJ1-2,TRBV3-1/TRBV3-2,ASSQEAGGLNYGYT
TRBJ2-4,TRBV4-3,ASSQDFTSSDIQY
TRBJ1-5,TRBV28,VSVRGGSNQPQH
TRBJ1-2,TRBV27,ASSFRQEGGYT
TRBJ2-1,TRBV29-1,SVEGTGAPNEQF
TRBJ1-5,TRBV24-1,ATSDHRGNQPQH
TRBJ2-1,TRBV10-3,AVSQSRRSDEQF
TRBJ2-1,TRBV7-2,ASSPQGGGYNEQF
TRBJ1-2,TRBV10-3,AIRATENYGYT
TRBJ1-3,TRBV5-1,ASRVASGNTIY
TRBJ2-2,TRBV5-1,ASSLGMTGELF
TRBJ2-2,TRBV28,ASRTDRVRSGELF
TRBJ1-2,TRBV4-3,ASSQDGIGNRGIYGYT
TRBJ1-2,TRBV19,ASRTGNYGYT
TRBJ1-1,TRBV4-3,ASSQTWMNTEAF
TRBJ2-1,TRBV27,ASTWGGGQSEQF
TRBJ1-5,TRBV6-5,ATRSGGQPQH
TRBJ1-1,TRBV6-6,ASSRENTEAF